These 20 T cell receptor beta chains share one sample of origin, sequenced in a study of blood T cell repertoires in COVID-19. Sequencing was performed with immunoSEQ multiplex PCR; in TCRdb, only in-frame clones are kept and a portion is missing. This repertoire shows 85,000 to 100,000 clones, 81% found once; its top ten account for around 5%. Material for sequencing was peripheral blood. All receptors come from an elderly man with COVID-19, enrolled during active disease.

The chain combines TRBV19 with TRBJ2-1, with TRBD1 identical over 8 bases. The CDR3 has 16 amino acids. Germline-derived CDR1 and CDR2 are LNHDA and SQIVND (reference sequence). Trimming at V came to 4 bases and at J to 2 bases, leaving 7 bases not matched to a gene. CDR3: CASSRYRDRPYNEQFF. DNA of the CDR3: TGTGCCAGTAGTAGATACCGGGACAGGCCCTACAATGAGCAGTTCTTC.

This clone was picked up a small number of times. The junction does not match germline at one end; this may be a read error. The J gene is TRBJ2-4, the V gene TRBV2; D is ambiguous. This CDR3 comprises 13 residues. Germline-derived CDR1 and CDR2 are SNHLY and FYNNEI. Here the CDR3 DNA reads TGTGCCAGCAGTGAAGATCGGGTGCGCCGGTCGGTCTTC. Residues: CASSEDRVRRSVF.

The rearrangement uses TRBV5-6 and TRBJ1-3; the match to TRBD1 covers 8 bases. J lost 0 bases, V lost 0 bases, and 2 bases had no gene match. Germline-derived CDR1 and CDR2 are SGHDT and YYEEEE. The length of the CDR3 is 16 residues. The CDR3 nucleotides are TGTGCCAGCAGCTTGGTAGACAGGGGCTCTGGAAACACCATATATTTT. Amino acid sequence: CASSLVDRGSGNTIYF. Supplemented by reference TRBV5-6 and TRBJ1-3, the full variable domain reads DAGVTQSPTHLIKTRGQQVTLRCSPKSGHDTVSWYQQALGQGPQFIFQYYEEEERQRGNFPDRFSGHQFPNYSSELNVNALLLGDSALYLCASSLVDRGSGNTIYFGEGSWLTVV.

The chain recombines TRBV18 with TRBJ1-2; D is undetermined. This CDR3 contains 16 residues. Trimming removed 6 bases at V and 0 bases at J, with 17 bases between. Germline CDR1 reads KGHSH; CDR2 reads LQKENI. The CDR3 spells CASSPLGGIANYGYTF. The CDR3 region has the DNA TGTGCCAGCTCCCCTTTAGGAGGGATAGCTAACTATGGCTACACCTTC.

V and J are TRBV19 and TRBJ1-1; a possible D gene is TRBD1 (6 bases). CDR3 length: 14 residues. The germline V gene encodes CDR1 LNHDA and CDR2 SQIVND (reference sequence). V was cut by 3 bases and J by 4 bases, with 12 bases left in between. Here the CDR3 DNA reads TGTGCCAGTAGTATGGGGGGGCTGAGCACTGAAGCTTTCTTT. Translated, it gives CASSMGGLSTEAFF.

The rearrangement joins TRBV19 to TRBJ2-4; the D gene is possibly TRBD1 (7 bases). Trimming removed 5 bases from V and 1 base from J, with 12 bases in between. The length of the CDR3 is 15 residues. The germline V gene encodes CDR1 LNHDA and CDR2 SQIVND (reference sequence). This chain's CDR3 is CASSGGTAAKNIQYF. The CDR3 nucleotides are TGTGCCAGTAGTGGGGGGACAGCGGCCAAAAACATTCAGTACTTC.

CDR3 sequence reads: CASSWTGSKNIQYF. The DNA for the CDR3 is TGTGCCAGCAGCTGGACAGGATCCAAAAACATTCAGTACTTC. The gene calls are TRBV5-4 and TRBJ2-4, with TRBD1 matching 7 bases. V shed 3 bases, J shed 2 bases, and the junction held 2 bases outside the gene matches. CDR3 length equals 14 residues. CDR1 is SGHNT, CDR2 YYREEE, per germline (reference sequence). Supplemented by reference TRBV5-4 and TRBJ2-4, the full variable domain reads ETGVTQSPTHLIKTRGQQVTLRCSSQSGHNTVSWYQQALGQGPQFIFQYYREEENGRGNFPPRFSGLQFPNYSSELNVNALELDDSALYLCASSWTGSKNIQYFGAGTRLSVL.

CDR3 loop: CASSLKNPGQGTYEQYF. The CDR3 bases are TGTGCCAGCAGCTTAAAGAATCCGGGACAGGGGACCTACGAGCAGTACTTC. The genes are TRBV7-8 and TRBJ2-7; 10 bases are a match to TRBD1. This CDR3 has 17 amino acids. Germline V gene lookup returns CDR1 SGHVS and CDR2 FQNEAQ. V gave up 2 bases and J gave up 2 bases; unmatched junction bases: 9. Supplemented by reference TRBV7-8 and TRBJ2-7, the full variable domain reads GAGVSQSPRYKVAKRGQDVALRCDPISGHVSLFWYQQALGQGPEFLTYFQNEAQLDKSGLPSDRFFAERPEGSVSTLKIQRTQQEDSAVYLCASSLKNPGQGTYEQYFGPGTRLTVT.

This clone has just one count. The rearrangement joins TRBV14 to TRBJ1-3; D gene unclear. The germline CDR1 and CDR2 sequences are SGHDN and FVKESK. The CDR3 is 14 residues long. Trimming removed 4 bases from V and 2 bases from J, with 9 bases in between. CDR3 protein: CASSRPSPGNTIYF. The CDR3 nucleotides read TGTGCCAGCAGCCGTCCCAGTCCTGGAAACACCATATATTTT.

CDR3 in amino acids: CASSPSRQGRFTEAFF. DNA of the CDR3: TGTGCCAGCAGCCCTTCTAGACAGGGTCGGTTCACTGAAGCTTTCTTT. The genes are TRBV9 and TRBJ1-1, with TRBD1 matching over 7 bases. CDR3 length: 16 residues. Germline lookup yields CDR1 SGDLS and CDR2 YYNGEE. Trimming took 4 bases from V and 4 from J; bases not matched to a gene: 13. Complete variable domain (other parts from reference TRBV9 and TRBJ1-1): DSGVTQTPKHLITATGQRVTLRCSPRSGDLSVYWYQQSLDQGLQFLIQYYNGEERAKGNILERFSAQQFPDLHSELNLSSLELGDSALYFCASSPSRQGRFTEAFFGQGTRLTVV.

This chain uses TRBV24-1 with TRBJ2-1; D uncertain. Germline V gene data show CDR1 as KGHDR and CDR2 as SFDVKD. CDR3 length equals 16 residues. Between the trimmed V and J ends, which lost 3 bases and 2 bases, there was a span of 13 bases. The CDR3 DNA sequence: TGTGCCACCAGTGATCCGCAGACTGGAACCTACAATGAGCAGTTCTTC. This sequence encodes CATSDPQTGTYNEQFF.

The chain has TRBV10-1 and TRBJ2-5; TRBD1 aligns across 7 bases. The CDR3 length is 13 residues. Germline V CDR1 and CDR2: WNHNN, SYGVQD (reference sequence). Trimming cost V 5 bases and J 3 bases; bases outside gene matches: 3. The chain's CDR3 is CASSRDRKETQYF. CDR3 nucleotide sequence: TGCGCCAGCAGTCGGGACAGAAAAGAGACCCAGTACTTC.

The V call is TRBV29-1, the J call TRBJ2-7; 9 nucleotides agree with TRBD2. Germline V gene sequence: CDR1 SQVTM, CDR2 ANQGSEA. The CDR3 runs 16 residues. J gave up 0 bases and V 6 bases, and 12 bases lay outside the gene matches. Written as DNA, the CDR3 is TGCAGCGTCAGAGGACTAGCGAGTGCCTCCTCCTACGAGCAGTACTTC. This gives the protein CSVRGLASASSYEQYF.

This clone was seen just once. The genes are TRBV7-2 and TRBJ2-1; no reliable D call. This CDR3 has 16 residues. Germline V gives CDR1 SGHTA, CDR2 FQGNSA. Between the trimmed V and J ends, which lost 1 base and 2 bases, there was a span of 12 bases. DNA of the CDR3: TGTGCCAGCAGCTTAGGCGCTACGAGTACCTACAATGAGCAGTTCTTC. This sequence encodes CASSLGATSTYNEQFF.

CDR3 protein: CASFSGRALRNTDTQYF. Here the CDR3 DNA reads TGCGCCAGCTTCAGCGGGAGGGCCCTCCGAAACACAGATACGCAGTATTTT. This rearrangement joins TRBV10-2 to TRBJ2-3, with 10 bases aligning to TRBD2. Germline CDR1 and CDR2: WSHSY and SAAADI. With V trimmed by 8 bases and J by 2 bases, 13 bases remained unmatched. The CDR3 sequence is 17 residues long.

V usage is TRBV3-1 (or the pseudogene TRBV3-2) and J usage is TRBJ2-3; D is ambiguous. Germline lookup yields CDR1 LGHDT and CDR2 YNNKEL (reference sequence). Trimming cost V 3 bases and J 0 bases, with 7 bases left between them. CDR3 length: 14 amino acids. CDR3 in amino acids: CASSQFLSTDTQYF. The CDR3 nucleotides read TGTGCCAGCAGCCAGTTTCTTAGCACAGATACGCAGTATTTT.

This chain uses TRBV19 with TRBJ1-2, with D possibly being TRBD1 (6 bases). Germline CDR1 reads LNHDA; CDR2 reads SQIVND (reference sequence). The CDR3 is 12 amino acids. V was trimmed by 3 bases and J by 8 bases, leaving 10 bases between them. The CDR3 here is CASSMQGWGYTF. As DNA, the CDR3 is TGTGCCAGTAGTATGCAGGGGTGGGGCTACACCTTC.

About this clone itself: This sample also contains other DNA sequences that code for the same CDR3. V usage is TRBV29-1 and J usage is TRBJ1-2; unclear D gene. The CDR3 is 11 amino acids. With 3 bases removed from V and 2 bases from J, the gap between germline ends came to 4 bases. Germline lookup yields CDR1 SQVTM and CDR2 ANQGSEA. The CDR3 protein is CSVDRNYGYTF. The CDR3 nucleotides are TGCAGCGTTGACAGGAACTATGGCTACACCTTC.

J is TRBJ2-2 and V is TRBV7-2; D unclear. Germline-derived CDR1 and CDR2 are SGHTA and FQGNSA. Trimming shortened V by 1 base and J by 9 bases, and 12 bases separated the two germline ends. CDR3 length equals 14 residues. The CDR3 region has the DNA TGTGCCAGCAGCTTAGTTATCGCCAACAGGGAGCTGTTTTTT. Translating gives CASSLVIANRELFF.

The chain recombines TRBV20-1 with TRBJ2-7; no clear D gene. This CDR3 is built from 11 residues. Per germline, CDR1 DFQATT and CDR2 SNEGSKA (reference sequence). In DNA, the CDR3 is TGCGGTGTCCTTCTATCCTACGAGCAGTACTTC. Amino acid sequence: CGVLLSYEQYF.